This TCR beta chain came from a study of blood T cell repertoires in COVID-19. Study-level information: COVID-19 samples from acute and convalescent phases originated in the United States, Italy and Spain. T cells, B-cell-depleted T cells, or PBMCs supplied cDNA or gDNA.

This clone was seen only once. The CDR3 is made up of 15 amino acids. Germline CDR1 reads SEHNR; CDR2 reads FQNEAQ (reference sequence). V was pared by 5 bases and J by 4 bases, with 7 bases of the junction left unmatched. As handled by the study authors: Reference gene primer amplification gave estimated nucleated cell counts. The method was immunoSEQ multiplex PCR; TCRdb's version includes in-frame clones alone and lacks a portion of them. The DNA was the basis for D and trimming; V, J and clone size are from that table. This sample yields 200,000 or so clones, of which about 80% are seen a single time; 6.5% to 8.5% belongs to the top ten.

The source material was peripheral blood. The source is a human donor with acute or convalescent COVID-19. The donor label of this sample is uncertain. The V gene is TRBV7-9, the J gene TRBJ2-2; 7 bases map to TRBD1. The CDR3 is CASSPPAGGTGELFF. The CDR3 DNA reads TGTGCCAGCAGCCCCCCAGCAGGGGGCACCGGGGAGCTGTTTTTT.